The clone carrying this T cell receptor beta chain appeared a few times. Its antigen is not known. The data originate from a study of stem cell transplantation in POMP-related autoinflammatory disease. Study in general: Hypothesis: faulty thymoproteasomes impair CD8+ T-cell selection, skewing TRB repertoires.

Broader study findings: In PRAID patients, the number of distinct TRB V-J gene pairings was restricted. PRAID patients trended toward lower TRB diversity and higher clonality in all analyzed T-cell subsets.

The V and J ends lost 3 bases and 0 bases, in that order; junction bases with no gene match: 5. Germline V gives CDR1 LNHNV, CDR2 YYDKDF (reference sequence). CDR3 length: 16 residues. Assay: immunoSEQ multiplex PCR; the TCRdb copy retains only in-frame clones and omits some. The repertoire holds around 32,000 clones, with about 90% as singletons. The chain combines TRBV15 with TRBJ1-3; TRBD1 agrees at 7 bases. Sequencing was performed on CD4+ T cells from PBMCs, taken before stem cell transplantation. This receptor was taken from a human donor with POMP-related autoinflammation and immune dysregulation (PRAID). In nucleotides, the CDR3 is TGTGCCACCAGCAGGGACCAGGGGGGCTCTGGAAACACCATATATTTT. Amino acid sequence: CATSRDQGGSGNTIYF.